The 25 T cell receptor beta chains given below trace back to one sample, sequenced in a study of blood T cell repertoires in COVID-19 (dated by TCRdb to about 2020). Libraries came from the immunoSEQ multiplex PCR assay. TCRdb provides this immuneACCESS table in a form limited to in-frame rearrangements. Some clones are lacking; in checked studies, under half of them reflect an unresolved V gene, and why the rest are absent is not known. This sample has 150,000 to 180,000 clones in its table, and around 85% of those were observed once. The top ten clonotypes cover 25% to 30% of the sample. Sequences were obtained from peripheral blood. The receptors were sampled from a woman aged 60-75 years with acute or convalescent COVID-19.

This clone was found once. The chain links TRBV2 to TRBJ1-4; the D gene is possibly TRBD1 (6 bases). Germline V gives CDR1 SNHLY, CDR2 FYNNEI. There are 14 residues in the CDR3. Trimming took 11 bases from V and 0 from J, leaving 13 bases between them. The CDR3 bases are TGTGCCGGGGGAAGGACAGCAACTAATGAAAAACTGTTTTTT. This gives the protein CAGGRTATNEKLFF.

V gene TRBV29-1 combines with J gene TRBJ1-2; unclear D gene. This CDR3 is 15 amino acids long. Germline V gene data show CDR1 as SQVTM and CDR2 as ANQGSEA. V gave up 1 base and J gave up 4 bases, with 16 bases separating them. CDR3 coding DNA: TGCAGCGTTGAAGGGGCCCCCAAAAGGATCTATGGCTACACCTTC. Translating it yields CSVEGAPKRIYGYTF.

The chain carries TRBV18 and TRBJ1-2; perhaps TRBD1 as D (6 bases). V was cut by 4 bases and J by 4 bases, with 13 bases left in between. The CDR3 length is 14 residues. Germline CDR1 and CDR2: KGHSH and LQKENI. CDR3 sequence: CASSLRTETYGYTF. Written as DNA, the CDR3 is TGTGCCAGCTCACTTCGGACAGAAACCTATGGCTACACCTTC.

A few counts support this clone. This chain links TRBV9 with TRBJ1-2; 7 bases fit TRBD1. Looked up from germline, CDR1 is SGDLS and CDR2 is YYNGEE. Trimming took 1 base from V and 5 from J; bases not matched to a gene: 11. The CDR3 contains 16 residues. CDR3 sequence (DNA): TGTGCCAGCAGCGTATCCAACAGGGGCAATGGGTATGGCTACACCTTC. Translating gives CASSVSNRGNGYGYTF.

The chain combines TRBV5-1 with TRBJ2-1, with TRBD2 identical over 8 bases. J gave up 6 bases and V 4 bases, and 6 bases lay outside the gene matches. From germline, CDR1 is SGHRS and CDR2 YFSETQ. The CDR3 length is 14 residues. The CDR3 bases are TGCGCCAGCAGCGTTAGCGGGGTCGGCAATGAGCAGTTCTTC. As protein: CASSVSGVGNEQFF.

The chain employs TRBV15 and TRBJ2-7; maybe TRBD2 (6 bases). This CDR3 has 14 amino acids. The ends were cut back, 1 base at V and 1 base at J, with 8 bases in the middle. Looked up from germline, CDR1 is LNHNV and CDR2 is YYDKDF (reference sequence). CDR3 in DNA: TGTGCCACCAGCAGAGGGGACTCATCCTACGAGCAGTACTTC. Protein product: CATSRGDSSYEQYF.

The chain carries TRBV7-9 and TRBJ2-5, with D tentatively TRBD1 (6 bases). This CDR3 is 14 amino acids long. Between the trimmed V and J ends, which lost 4 bases and 5 bases, there was a span of 14 bases. The germline CDR1 and CDR2 sequences are SEHNR and FQNEAQ (reference sequence). The CDR3 is CASSSGQWGETQYF. The CDR3 DNA is TGTGCCAGCAGCTCGGGACAATGGGGCGAGACCCAGTACTTC.

The rearrangement uses TRBV2 and TRBJ2-7; D is perhaps TRBD1 (6 bases). The CDR3 extends over 12 amino acids. Germline values: CDR1 SNHLY, CDR2 FYNNEI. The V gene lost 4 bases and the J gene lost 4 bases, with 8 bases spanning the gap. DNA for the CDR3: TGTGCCAGCAGTGGGACAGTATACGAGCAGTACTTC. This encodes CASSGTVYEQYF.

The chain uses TRBV2 and TRBJ2-2; no definite D call. The CDR3 spans 13 residues. Germline-derived CDR1 and CDR2 are SNHLY and FYNNEI. The V and J ends lost 8 bases and 5 bases respectively, with 12 bases between them. The CDR3 region has the DNA TGTGCCAGCCGGCCCCAGGAAACCGGGGAGCTGTTTTTT. This encodes CASRPQETGELFF.

The V and J genes are TRBV6-2 or TRBV6-3 and TRBJ1-2; perhaps TRBD1 as D (5 bases). The CDR3 runs to 16 residues. V was clipped by 2 bases and J by 2 bases, with 15 bases between them. CDR1 and CDR2 from the germline V gene are MNHEY and SVGEGT. This chain's CDR3 is CASSYLGGSGNYGYTF. Written as DNA, the CDR3 is TGTGCCAGCAGTTACCTCGGGGGGAGTGGGAACTATGGCTACACCTTC.

The chain is built from TRBV19 and TRBJ1-1, with 10 bases matching TRBD1. Looked up from germline, CDR1 is LNHDA and CDR2 is SQIVND (reference sequence). This CDR3 spans 17 amino acids. Germline trimming cut 5 bases from V and 4 bases from J; bases unmatched to any gene: 13. In nucleotides, the CDR3 is TGTGCCAGTAGTCGTAGTCCCGGGACAGGGGTGAGCACTGAAGCTTTCTTT. It encodes CASSRSPGTGVSTEAFF.

The chain joins TRBV5-1 to TRBJ2-5; TRBD2 agrees at 8 bases. This CDR3 comprises 14 residues. Germline CDR1 SGHRS, CDR2 YFSETQ. The V segment lost 2 bases and the J segment 2 bases; nucleotides outside the gene matches: 2. CDR3 nucleotides: TGCGCCAGCAGCTTCCGGGGGGGACAAGAGACCCAGTACTTC. Protein sequence: CASSFRGGQETQYF. Together with reference TRBV5-1 and TRBJ2-5, the CDR3 gives the full variable domain: KAGVTQTPRYLIKTRGQQVTLSCSPISGHRSVSWYQQTPGQGLQFLFEYFSETQRNKGNFPGRFSGRQFSNSRSEMNVSTLELGDSALYLCASSFRGGQETQYFGPGTRLLVL.

This clone was recorded only once. This chain joins TRBV10-2 and TRBJ2-3, with TRBD2 matching 7 bases. This CDR3 comprises 14 residues. Unmatched junction bases numbered 7, after V lost 4 bases and J lost 6 bases. Germline loops: CDR1 WSHSY, CDR2 SAAADI. Written as DNA, the CDR3 is TGCGCCAGCAGTGGGGCGGGGGATTGGGATACGCAGTATTTT. It specifies CASSGAGDWDTQYF.

In its sample, this clone is medium-sized. The chain carries TRBV7-9 and TRBJ2-4, with a possible D match to TRBD1 (6 bases). CDR3 size: 17 residues. Germline loops: CDR1 SEHNR, CDR2 FQNEAQ (reference sequence). V lost 1 base and J lost 1, with 14 bases in between. CDR3 sequence reads: CASSLGYRVGAKNIQYF. The CDR3 nucleotides read TGTGCCAGCAGCTTAGGATACAGGGTTGGGGCCAAAAACATTCAGTACTTC.

Of note for this clone: This same CDR3 is encoded by further DNA sequences in the sample. This rearrangement joins TRBV5-1 to TRBJ1-1, with D tentatively TRBD1 (6 bases). The CDR3 runs to 14 residues. Germline CDR1 SGHRS, CDR2 YFSETQ. V dropped 2 bases and J dropped 0 bases, with 8 bases sitting between them. CDR3: CASSLQGVNTEAFF. The CDR3 nucleotides are TGCGCCAGCAGCTTACAGGGAGTGAACACTGAAGCTTTCTTT.

The CDR3 here is CASSHRGAGAKNIQYF. DNA of the CDR3: TGTGCCAGCAGCCATCGGGGGGCCGGAGCCAAAAACATTCAGTACTTC. The chain has TRBV14 and TRBJ2-4, with a weak D call TRBD2 (7 bases). Trimming removed 3 bases at V and 0 bases at J, with 12 bases between. Per germline, CDR1 SGHDN and CDR2 FVKESK. The CDR3 totals 16 residues. Using reference TRBV14 and TRBJ2-4 for the parts outside the CDR3, the full variable domain is EAGVTQFPSHSVIEKGQTVTLRCDPISGHDNLYWYRRVMGKEIKFLLHFVKESKQDESGMPNNRFLAERTGGTYSTLKVQPAELEDSGVYFCASSHRGAGAKNIQYFGAGTRLSVL.

The chain is built from TRBV5-1 and TRBJ2-7, with D unresolved. The CDR3 is 14 residues long. Trimming removed 0 bases from V and 6 bases from J, with 13 bases in between. Germline CDR1 and CDR2: SGHRS and YFSETQ. In DNA form, the CDR3 reads TGCGCCAGCAGCTTGGACCCCTCTAGTTTCGAGCAGTACTTC. Its protein is CASSLDPSSFEQYF. The full variable domain, with the rest looked up from reference TRBV5-1 and TRBJ2-7, is KAGVTQTPRYLIKTRGQQVTLSCSPISGHRSVSWYQQTPGQGLQFLFEYFSETQRNKGNFPGRFSGRQFSNSRSEMNVSTLELGDSALYLCASSLDPSSFEQYFGPGTRLTVT.

This clone has more than one count but fewer than ten. The chain joins TRBV5-1 to TRBJ2-5; 11 positions match TRBD2. The V segment lost 2 bases and the J segment 5 bases; nucleotides outside the gene matches: 8. Germline V gene data show CDR1 as SGHRS and CDR2 as YFSETQ. The length of the CDR3 is 16 residues. The CDR3 loop is CASSFTTSGGRETQYF. The CDR3 coding sequence is TGCGCCAGCAGCTTCACCACTAGCGGGGGCCGGGAGACCCAGTACTTC.

This rearrangement joins TRBV12-3 or TRBV12-4 to TRBJ1-2; 7 bases agree with TRBD1. Germline trimming cut 4 bases from V and 2 bases from J; bases unmatched to any gene: 1. The CDR3 contains 13 residues. CDR3 in amino acids: CASSSTGNYGYTF. The CDR3 DNA follows: TGTGCCAGCAGTTCGACAGGGAACTATGGCTACACCTTC.

This clone has just a few counts. The chain combines TRBV5-1 with TRBJ1-1; no clear D. The germline V gene encodes CDR1 SGHRS and CDR2 YFSETQ. This CDR3 is built from 13 residues. V lost 1 base to trimming and J lost 5 bases, with 9 bases between them. In DNA form, the CDR3 reads TGCGCCAGCAGCTTGAACGGAGGGACTGAAGCTTTCTTT. This encodes CASSLNGGTEAFF.

A few counts support this clone. The chain joins TRBV30 to TRBJ1-2; 9 bases agree with TRBD1. After removal of 5 bases from V and 4 bases from J, the junction contained 8 bases not matched to a gene. Germline-derived CDR1 and CDR2 are GTSNPN and SVGIG (reference sequence). CDR3 length: 14 residues. Here the CDR3 DNA reads TGTGCCTGGGGCCCGGGGACAGGGACCTATGGCTACACCTTC. It is translated as CAWGPGTGTYGYTF.

This clone was counted between two and nine times. V usage is TRBV12-3 or TRBV12-4 and J usage is TRBJ2-3; 7 positions agree with TRBD1. V lost 8 bases, J lost 1 base, and 3 bases stayed unmatched. CDR3 size: 13 residues. The CDR3 DNA is TGTGCCAGCCGAAGGGGGCGCACAGATACGCAGTATTTT. As protein: CASRRGRTDTQYF.

The J gene is TRBJ2-7, the V gene TRBV6-5; 9 bases match TRBD1. J was trimmed by 4 bases and V by 8 bases; bases with no gene match: 6. Germline V gene lookup returns CDR1 MNHEY and CDR2 SVGAGI. The CDR3 consists of 13 residues. The CDR3 here is CASRGQGWYEQYF. In DNA form, the CDR3 reads TGTGCCAGCCGGGGACAGGGATGGTACGAGCAGTACTTC.

The V call is TRBV6-5, the J call TRBJ1-5; 8 nucleotides match TRBD1. Germline lookup yields CDR1 MNHEY and CDR2 SVGAGI. The CDR3 is 14 amino acids. With V trimmed by 8 bases and J by 6 bases, 9 bases remained unmatched. The CDR3 DNA reads TGTGCCAGCCGGCTTACAGGGGGAGGTCAGCCCCAGCATTTT. The encoded protein is CASRLTGGGQPQHF.

As for this clone: The sample holds other DNA sequences that translate to the same CDR3. The CDR3 DNA reads as TGTGCCAGCAGCTTGAGGGGCACTGGGGCCAACGTCCTGACTTTC. It encodes CASSLRGTGANVLTF. The chain is built from TRBV5-6 and TRBJ2-6; possibly TRBD1 for D (5 bases). Trimming removed 1 base at V and 2 bases at J, with 7 bases between. Germline assignment: CDR1 SGHDT and CDR2 YYEEEE. This CDR3 is built from 15 residues.